This TCR beta chain originates from a study of blood T cell repertoires in COVID-19. Looking at the study overall: The United States, Italy and Spain supplied acute and convalescent COVID-19 samples. The cDNA or gDNA used as material had been derived from T cells, B-cell-depleted T cells, or PBMCs.

Authors' processing steps: The authors estimated nucleated cell counts from reference gene primer amplification. Only in-frame clones appear in the TCRdb table, and some are missing; sequencing was by immunoSEQ multiplex PCR. From that table come the V and J calls and clone size; the DNA was used to work out D and trimming. The repertoire includes approximately 63,000 clones, 90% to 95% of them detected once, and around 9% sits in the top ten. The sequence was collected from a human donor in a cohort sampled during active COVID-19. Sequencing was done on a sample of peripheral blood.

The CDR3 nucleotides read TGCGCCAGCAGCCAAGATCCGGGACTACCCCCACGGGGGGAGCTGTTTTTT. It is translated as CASSQDPGLPPRGELFF. The V gene is TRBV4-3, the J gene TRBJ2-2, with TRBD2 matching over 7 bases. The V and J ends lost 0 bases and 8 bases, in that order; junction bases with no gene match: 12. CDR3 length: 17 residues. The V gene's germline CDR1 is LGHNA and CDR2 YSLEER.